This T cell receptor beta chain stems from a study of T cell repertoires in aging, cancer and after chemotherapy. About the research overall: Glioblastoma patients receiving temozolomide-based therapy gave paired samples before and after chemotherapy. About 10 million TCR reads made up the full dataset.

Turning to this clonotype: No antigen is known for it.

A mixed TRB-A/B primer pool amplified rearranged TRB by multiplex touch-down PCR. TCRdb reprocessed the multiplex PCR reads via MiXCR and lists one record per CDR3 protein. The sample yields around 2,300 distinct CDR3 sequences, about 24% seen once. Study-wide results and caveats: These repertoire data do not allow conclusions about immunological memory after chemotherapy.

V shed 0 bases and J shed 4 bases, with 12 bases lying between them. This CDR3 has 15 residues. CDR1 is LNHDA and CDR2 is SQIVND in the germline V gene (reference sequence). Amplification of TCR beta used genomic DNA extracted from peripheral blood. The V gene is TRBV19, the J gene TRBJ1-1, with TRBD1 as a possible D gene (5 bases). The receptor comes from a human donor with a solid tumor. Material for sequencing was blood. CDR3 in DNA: TGTGCCAGTAGTATAGAGCGGCCGAGGGGCACTGAAGCTTTCTTT. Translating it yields CASSIERPRGTEAFF.